This T cell receptor beta chain was documented in a study of blood T cell repertoires in COVID-19. Per the germline V gene, CDR1 is KGHDR and CDR2 is SFDVKD. This CDR3 is 16 amino acids long. Trimming pared 0 bases from V and 4 bases from J, leaving 11 bases between. Generated by immunoSEQ multiplex PCR, the TCRdb table keeps only in-frame clones and is missing some. The repertoire includes approximately 200,000 clones, approximately 81% of them detected once, and about 17% sits in the top ten. The sequencing sample was made of PBMCs or T cells enriched from blood (not recorded which). The sequence derives from a man aged 40-55 years who had recovered from COVID-19. The chain employs TRBV24-1 and TRBJ2-2, with D perhaps matching TRBD2 (5 bases). The CDR3 sequence: CATSDLRSGTTGELFF. The DNA of the CDR3 is TGTGCCACCAGTGATTTGAGGAGCGGCACCACCGGGGAGCTGTTTTTT.